This T cell receptor beta chain was sequenced during a study of blood T cell repertoires in COVID-19. At the level of the study: Specimens from acute and convalescent COVID-19 originated in the United States, Italy and Spain.

The CDR3 has 15 residues. Germline V gives CDR1 SGHDN, CDR2 FVKESK. V lost 1 base to trimming and J lost 0 bases, with 9 bases between them. In its sample, this clone was seen once. Source study methods: It was from reference gene primer amplification that nucleated cell counts were estimated. Clones were read by immunoSEQ multiplex PCR, and TCRdb kept only the in-frame ones, dropping some. V, J and clone size are taken as reported in that table, and D and trimming were inferred from the DNA itself. The top ten hold approximately 2% of the sample, which has about 440,000 clones, about 85% seen once. This receptor was identified in a woman aged 18-35 years with acute COVID-19. Sequencing was done on a sample of PBMCs or T cells enriched from blood (not recorded which). The V gene is TRBV14, the J gene TRBJ1-1; no clear D gene. CDR3 DNA: TGTGCCAGCAGCCAAGCCCTTTTTATGAACACTGAAGCTTTCTTT. It codes for CASSQALFMNTEAFF.